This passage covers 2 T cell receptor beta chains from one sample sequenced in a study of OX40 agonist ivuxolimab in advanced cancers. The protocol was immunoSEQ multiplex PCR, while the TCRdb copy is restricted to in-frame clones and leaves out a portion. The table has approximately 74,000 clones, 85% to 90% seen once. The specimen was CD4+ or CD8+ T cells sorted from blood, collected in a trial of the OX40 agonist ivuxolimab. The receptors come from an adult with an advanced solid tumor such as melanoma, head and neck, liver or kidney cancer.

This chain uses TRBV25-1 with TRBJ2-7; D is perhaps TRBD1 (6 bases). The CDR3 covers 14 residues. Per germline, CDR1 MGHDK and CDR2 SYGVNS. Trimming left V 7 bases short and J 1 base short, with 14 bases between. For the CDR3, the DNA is TGTGCCAGCATCCCGACAGGCAGGTCCTACGAGCAGTACTTC. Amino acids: CASIPTGRSYEQYF.

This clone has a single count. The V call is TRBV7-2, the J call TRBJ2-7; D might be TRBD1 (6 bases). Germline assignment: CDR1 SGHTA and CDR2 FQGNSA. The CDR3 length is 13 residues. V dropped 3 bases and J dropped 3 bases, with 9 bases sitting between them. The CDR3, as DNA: TGTGCCAGCAGCTTGGGACATATCTACGAGCAGTACTTC. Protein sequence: CASSLGHIYEQYF.